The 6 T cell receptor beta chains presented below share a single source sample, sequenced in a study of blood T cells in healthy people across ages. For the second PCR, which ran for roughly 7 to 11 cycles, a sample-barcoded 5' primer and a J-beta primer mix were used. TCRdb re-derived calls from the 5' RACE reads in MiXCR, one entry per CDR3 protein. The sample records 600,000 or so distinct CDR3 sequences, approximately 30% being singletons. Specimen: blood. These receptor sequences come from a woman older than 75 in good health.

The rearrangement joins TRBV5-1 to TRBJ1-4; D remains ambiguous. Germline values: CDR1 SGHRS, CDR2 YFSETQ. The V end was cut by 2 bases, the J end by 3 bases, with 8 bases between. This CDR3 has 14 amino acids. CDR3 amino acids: CASSFSRANEKLFF. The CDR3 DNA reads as TGCGCCAGCAGCTTCAGTAGGGCTAATGAAAAACTGTTTTTT.

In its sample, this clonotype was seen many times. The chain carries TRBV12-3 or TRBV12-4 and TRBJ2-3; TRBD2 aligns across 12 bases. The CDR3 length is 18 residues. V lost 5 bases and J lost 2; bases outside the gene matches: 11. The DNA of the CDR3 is TGTGCCAGCAGTGGAGCCGGACTAGCGGGGACTTACACAGATACGCAGTATTTT. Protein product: CASSGAGLAGTYTDTQYF.

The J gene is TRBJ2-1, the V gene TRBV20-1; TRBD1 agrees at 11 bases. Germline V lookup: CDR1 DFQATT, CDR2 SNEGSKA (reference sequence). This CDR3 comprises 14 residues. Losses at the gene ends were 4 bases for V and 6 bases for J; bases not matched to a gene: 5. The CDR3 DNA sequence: TGCAGTGCTATCTCCGGGACAGGGGGCAATGAGCAGTTCTTC. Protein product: CSAISGTGGNEQFF.

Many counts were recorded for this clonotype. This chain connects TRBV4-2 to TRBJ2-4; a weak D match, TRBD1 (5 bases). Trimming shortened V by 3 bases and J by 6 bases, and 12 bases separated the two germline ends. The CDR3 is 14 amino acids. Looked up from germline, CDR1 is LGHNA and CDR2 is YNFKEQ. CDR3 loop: CASSQVSQGNIQYF. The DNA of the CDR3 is TGTGCCAGCAGCCAGGTTTCTCAGGGAAACATTCAGTACTTC.

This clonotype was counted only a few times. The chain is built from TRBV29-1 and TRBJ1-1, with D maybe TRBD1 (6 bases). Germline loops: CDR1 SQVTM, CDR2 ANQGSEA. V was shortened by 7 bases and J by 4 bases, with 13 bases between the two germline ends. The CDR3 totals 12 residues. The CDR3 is CSARGGSTEAFF. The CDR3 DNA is TGCAGCGCCAGGGGAGGGAGCACTGAAGCTTTCTTT.

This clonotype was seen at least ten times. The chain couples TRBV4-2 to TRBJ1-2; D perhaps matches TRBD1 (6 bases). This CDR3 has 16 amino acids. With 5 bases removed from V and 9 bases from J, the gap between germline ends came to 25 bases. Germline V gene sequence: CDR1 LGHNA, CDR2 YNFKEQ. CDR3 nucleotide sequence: TGTGCCAGCAGCGAAGCAAGTCGCCTGGGACATGAGAGCTACACCTTC. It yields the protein CASSEASRLGHESYTF.